The 19 T cell receptor beta chains below come from one sample, sequenced in a study of blood T cell repertoires in COVID-19. Assay: immunoSEQ multiplex PCR; the TCRdb copy retains only in-frame clones and omits some. The sample shows around 250,000 clones, roughly nine tenths of them seen only once. The material sequenced was peripheral blood. These receptors all stem from a man between 35 and 55 years old with active or convalescent COVID-19.

The chain is built from TRBV30 and TRBJ2-2; D possibly corresponds to TRBD1 (6 bases). This CDR3 comprises 15 residues. Trimming removed 5 bases at V and 2 bases at J, with 15 bases between. Per germline, CDR1 GTSNPN and CDR2 SVGIG (reference sequence). The CDR3 DNA is TGTGCCTGGCAAGAAGGGGGATCAAACACCGGGGAGCTGTTTTTT. Translating gives CAWQEGGSNTGELFF.

In this sample, this clone turned up once. The genes are TRBV6-5 and TRBJ2-3; D is possibly TRBD2 (5 bases). From germline, CDR1 is MNHEY and CDR2 SVGAGI. The germline V and J ends were trimmed by 2 bases and 6 bases, with 9 bases remaining between them. The CDR3 contains 13 residues. The CDR3 protein is CASSYGRGDTQYF. The CDR3 coding sequence is TGTGCCAGCAGTTACGGGCGAGGGGATACGCAGTATTTT.

This chain connects TRBV19 to TRBJ2-7, with a tentative D call TRBD1 (6 bases). Deletions cut 10 bases from V and 0 bases from J, with 16 bases between. This CDR3 spans 14 amino acids. Germline V CDR1 and CDR2: LNHDA, SQIVND (reference sequence). The CDR3 loop reads CATKGGYGSYEQYF. In nucleotides, the CDR3 is TGTGCCACCAAAGGGGGATACGGCTCCTACGAGCAGTACTTC.

V gene TRBV2 combines with J gene TRBJ2-7; possibly TRBD2 for D (6 bases). Per germline, CDR1 SNHLY and CDR2 FYNNEI. Trimming pared 5 bases from V and 5 bases from J, leaving 16 bases between. The CDR3 is 14 residues long. CDR3 in DNA: TGTGCCAGCAGTTTTCTGGGGGGTCGGGACGAGCAGTACTTC. Translated, it gives CASSFLGGRDEQYF.

This clone appeared once. The chain joins TRBV9 to TRBJ1-3; D unresolved. The CDR3 is 15 amino acids. Trimming took off 0 bases at V and 0 bases at J, with 7 bases between the two ends. Germline CDR1 and CDR2: SGDLS and YYNGEE. The CDR3 nucleotides read TGTGCCAGCAGCGTAGATGTGAGCTCTGGAAACACCATATATTTT. Its protein is CASSVDVSSGNTIYF. The full variable domain, with the rest looked up from reference TRBV9 and TRBJ1-3, is DSGVTQTPKHLITATGQRVTLRCSPRSGDLSVYWYQQSLDQGLQFLIQYYNGEERAKGNILERFSAQQFPDLHSELNLSSLELGDSALYFCASSVDVSSGNTIYFGEGSWLTVV.

The chain recombines TRBV5-6 with TRBJ2-7; maybe TRBD1 (5 bases). Trimming cost V 3 bases and J 11 bases, with 12 bases left between them. Germline V gives CDR1 SGHDT, CDR2 YYEEEE. The CDR3 contains 11 residues. CDR3 DNA sequence: TGTGCCAGCAGCTCAGGGTTGCAGGAGTACTTC. Amino acid sequence: CASSSGLQEYF. Full variable domain (remainder filled in from reference TRBV5-6 and TRBJ2-7): DAGVTQSPTHLIKTRGQQVTLRCSPKSGHDTVSWYQQALGQGPQFIFQYYEEEERQRGNFPDRFSGHQFPNYSSELNVNALLLGDSALYLCASSSGLQEYFGPGTRLTVT.

This sequence joins TRBV10-2 and TRBJ1-5; D is ambiguous. Trimming took 0 bases from V and 5 from J, leaving 8 bases between them. Germline V CDR1 and CDR2: WSHSY, SAAADI. CDR3 length equals 14 residues. Here the CDR3 DNA reads TGCGCCAGCAGTGAGTCAGTAGAGGATCAGCCCCAGCATTTT. It specifies CASSESVEDQPQHF.

The chain employs TRBV9 and TRBJ1-3; 11 positions agree with TRBD1. V lost 3 bases to trimming and J lost 1 base; unmatched junction nucleotides: 6. The CDR3 is 17 residues long. Germline-derived CDR1 and CDR2 are SGDLS and YYNGEE. The CDR3 protein is CASSDDGTGGSGNTIYF. As DNA, the CDR3 is TGTGCCAGCAGCGACGACGGGACAGGGGGATCTGGAAACACCATATATTTT.

The chain joins TRBV28 to TRBJ1-1, with TRBD1 matching over 7 bases. The germline gives CDR1 MDHEN, CDR2 SYDVKM. Unmatched junction bases numbered 9, after V lost 6 bases and J lost 11 bases. The CDR3 covers 12 residues. CDR3 loop: CASRGGPGTAFF. In DNA, the CDR3 is TGTGCCAGCAGAGGGGGCCCCGGGACCGCTTTCTTT.

This chain uses TRBV11-1 with TRBJ2-1; 8 bases align to TRBD2. The V and J ends lost 0 bases and 4 bases, in that order; junction bases with no gene match: 8. Germline V gene data show CDR1 as SGHAT and CDR2 as FQDESV (reference sequence). The CDR3 extends over 17 amino acids. The CDR3 is CASSLALAGGDYNEQFF. The CDR3 DNA reads as TGTGCCAGCAGCTTAGCGCTCGCGGGGGGCGATTACAATGAGCAGTTCTTC.

This chain uses TRBV5-1 with TRBJ2-5; the match to TRBD1 covers 8 bases. The CDR3 length is 13 residues. CDR1 is SGHRS and CDR2 is YFSETQ in the germline V gene. J gave up 5 bases and V 4 bases, and 4 bases lay outside the gene matches. The CDR3 reads CASSDGQGETQYF. In DNA, the CDR3 is TGCGCCAGCAGCGACGGACAGGGTGAGACCCAGTACTTC.

This chain joins TRBV4-1 and TRBJ1-2; a possible D gene is TRBD1 (5 bases). The CDR3 length is 16 residues. Germline V gene lookup returns CDR1 MGHRA and CDR2 YSYEKL. The V end lost 0 bases, the J end lost 3 bases, and 14 bases lay between the germline ends. The CDR3 bases are TGCGCCAGCAGCCAAGAGTACCTTTCGGGGGACTATGGCTACACCTTC. This codes for CASSQEYLSGDYGYTF.

The rearrangement uses TRBV9 and TRBJ2-2; D may be TRBD2 (7 bases). The CDR3 runs to 16 residues. Germline V gives CDR1 SGDLS, CDR2 YYNGEE. Trimming left V 1 base short and J 3 bases short, with 13 bases between. Here the CDR3 DNA reads TGTGCCAGCAGCGTATCGGGGGGCACGGACACCGGGGAGCTGTTTTTT. Protein product: CASSVSGGTDTGELFF.

This clone came up once. V usage is TRBV6-1 and J usage is TRBJ1-5; no reliable D call. This CDR3 contains 14 residues. Trimming took 0 bases from V and 6 from J, leaving 9 bases between them. Germline V gene lookup returns CDR1 MNHNS and CDR2 SASEGT. The CDR3 sequence: CASSEAPRRQPQHF. The CDR3 nucleotides read TGTGCCAGCAGTGAAGCTCCCAGGCGTCAGCCCCAGCATTTT.

The chain employs TRBV5-1 and TRBJ1-4; D is undetermined. This CDR3 region has 15 residues. With 1 base removed from V and 4 bases from J, the gap between germline ends came to 11 bases. Germline CDR1 is SGHRS and CDR2 is YFSETQ. The CDR3 region is CASSLRPAFNEKLFF. The CDR3 DNA sequence: TGCGCCAGCAGCTTGAGGCCAGCGTTTAATGAAAAACTGTTTTTT.

This clone was counted at least ten times. The genes are TRBV5-4 and TRBJ2-2; 8 nucleotides match TRBD2. The CDR3 sequence is 15 residues long. The V segment lost 0 bases and the J segment 7 bases; nucleotides outside the gene matches: 5. Germline V gene sequence: CDR1 SGHNT, CDR2 YYREEE (reference sequence). The CDR3 loop is CASSLGSGSDGELFF. The CDR3 nucleotides are TGTGCCAGCAGCTTGGGAAGCGGGAGTGACGGGGAGCTGTTTTTT.

This clone turned up a few times. This CDR3 is CASSQERGKRGTDTQYF. For the CDR3, the DNA is TGTGCCAGCAGCCAAGAGAGGGGTAAGCGGGGCACAGATACGCAGTATTTT. The chain carries TRBV3-1 (or the pseudogene TRBV3-2) and TRBJ2-3, with D possibly matching TRBD2 (6 bases). In germline, CDR1 is LGHDT, CDR2 YNNKEL (reference sequence). The CDR3 spans 17 residues. V lost 0 bases and J 1 base, leaving 14 bases between the germline ends.

This chain connects TRBV5-6 to TRBJ1-5, with D tentatively TRBD1 (6 bases). The V gene lost 3 bases and the J gene lost 6 bases, with 28 bases spanning the gap. Germline V gene sequence: CDR1 SGHDT, CDR2 YYEEEE. CDR3 length equals 19 residues. The CDR3 coding sequence is TGTGCCAGCAGCTCCTTCCGGGGCTCCAGGGGCTACGGGGTTCAGCCCCAGCATTTT. Protein sequence: CASSSFRGSRGYGVQPQHF.

This clone was recorded a few times. V gene TRBV27 combines with J gene TRBJ1-6; TRBD1 matches 7 bases. Germline assignment: CDR1 MNHEY and CDR2 SMNVEV (reference sequence). The junction had 14 bases not matched to a gene; V was cut back by 6 bases and J by 0 bases. CDR3 length: 19 residues. CDR3 protein: CASRTRTGPSSSYNSPLHF. CDR3 DNA sequence: TGTGCCAGCAGGACTCGGACAGGACCCTCGAGCTCCTATAATTCACCCCTCCACTTT.